This entry features one T cell receptor (beta chain) sequence. Its recognized antigen is unknown. The input lacks base qualities; no much larger clone sits a single base away. This entry is derived from a study of beta chain features in type 1 diabetes (dated by TCRdb to 2016 to 2018). Broadly, across the study: No differences in mean age, gender distribution, total cell number or subset yield were found between patients and healthy donors. Regulatory and stem cell-like memory subsets were isolated from only 8 patients and about eight healthy donors, whereas naive and central memory subsets came from all 28 donors. In the study, TCRB repertoires of sorted circulating CD4+ T cell subsets from recently diagnosed type 1 diabetes patients were compared with those of matched healthy donors. A total of roughly 100 million sorted cells were examined across all samples, and the number of cells per subset was strongly correlated with RNA yield. Broader findings and caveats from the paper: Naive, central memory and regulatory TCRB repertoires appeared more similar among patients than among healthy donors. Only small numbers of individuals were included in the HLA sub-analyses, which left unresolved whether HLA type had any influence on TCRB rearrangement. In all four CD4+ subsets, TCRB CDR3 length was moderately but significantly shorter in type 1 diabetes patients. PCR might favor shorter templates, but patient and control samples were amplified and corrected together, so any skew would affect both groups equally. Sequencing cDNA rather than genomic DNA could over-represent highly expressing activated cells, although activation and CD3 levels did not differ between groups. Patients with type 1 diabetes made fewer insertions and deleted more nucleotides at VDJ recombination sites, implying thymic rearrangement abnormalities.

Including the terminal cysteine and phenylalanine, the CDR3 comprises 15 residues. Of the read, only the CDR3 DNA is kept; its 45 bases are in frame from base 1. Looking up the germline V gene (reference sequence) yields CDR1 MNHNY and CDR2 SVGAGI. Relative to germline, V is 5 bases shorter and J is 7 bases shorter, with 17 bases between their ends. Each donor gave one peripheral blood draw, approximately 110 mL on average, collected into heparinised tubes. A BD FACSAria II was used to sort naive, central memory, regulatory and stem cell-like memory CD4+ T cells with a panel that included CD45RO, CCR7, CD25, CD127, CD95 and CD27. Purity was above 95% for every sorted population. PBMCs were isolated right away by Lymphoprep density gradient centrifugation and were stained directly, without culture. So that batch effects would be minimized, each experiment stained and sorted samples in pairs, pairing one healthy donor with one patient.

The entire amount of isolated RNA was reverse transcribed using the High Capacity cDNA Reverse Transcription Kit, so the sequenced TCRB transcripts were expressed ones. Deep immunoSEQ sequencing was applied to naive, central memory and regulatory T cell samples, giving an average of roughly 3.5 million total reads per sample. After sorted cells were lysed in RLT buffer, RNA was extracted with DNase-treated RNeasy Micro or Mini kits, with the choice depending on cell number. Each cell subset was processed separately to prevent cross-contamination, with patient and healthy donor samples processed together. Using the immunoSEQ multiplex PCR, TCRB sequences were amplified from cDNA into 87-bp fragments spanning the CDR3 region. The amplicons were sequenced using the Illumina HiSeq platform. As for the original processing: Synthetic template baselines were used to correct PCR bias computationally, reads within Hamming distance 2 were collapsed together, and singletons that could not be merged were discarded. Reads were aligned to IMGT to assign V, D and J genes, CDR3 length, and insertions or deletions at six rearrangement sites. Within each subset, clonotype counts were normalized to sorted cell number, and only after that were true diversity and Gini coefficients computed with the tcR R package. The overlap coefficient, calculated on TCRB nucleotide sequences, was used to quantify repertoire sharing. Out-of-frame TCRB sequences from naive cells were analyzed as a proxy for the pre-selection repertoire. TCRdb carries this immuneACCESS record with in-frame sequences only. Its versions omit some clonotypes, under half of them owing to an unresolved V gene in the studies checked, with the rest unexplained. The V and J calls and clone size are taken from that table; D and trimming were inferred from the DNA. The sample table lists hundreds of thousands of clones, roughly 13% of them with a count of one. The top ten clones comprise approximately 0.02% of the sample.

This clonotype was sampled from a man aged 18 to 30 with type 1 diabetes. The chain employs TRBV6-6 and TRBJ1-4; TRBD1 is a possible D gene, resting on 6 matching bases. The sample consisted of naive CD4+ T cells from blood. Reading the label with the study, this specimen's cell subset or site is: true naive CD4+ T cells. This receptor has the CDR3 CASSRRDTPGEKLFF. The DNA is as follows: TGTGCCAGCAGTCGCCGGGACACCCCTGGTGAAAAACTGTTTTTT.